The T cell receptor beta chain under discussion was sequenced for a study of shared clonotypes between healthy human individuals (dated by TCRdb to 2018 to 2021). Regarding the complete study: The cohort included a few men and a couple of women between 18 and 49 years of age. For each donor, CD4 naive and CD4 memory were each given three plates, CD8 naive was given two plates, and CD8 memory was given one plate. To estimate repertoire size and how much clonotype sharing occurs between individuals, the study deeply sequenced the blood TCR repertoires of roughly 5 healthy adults. To increase sequencing depth and limit assay-specific biases, different laboratories used diverse techniques to prepare libraries and sequence TCR repertoires. Each donor's leukapheresis produced roughly between roughly 0.85 and 9.5 billion PBMCs. What the work shows at the level of the full study, not this receptor alone: Sampling was restricted to blood, and TCR repertoires in tissues likely differ from the TCR repertoires found in blood. Across several donors, approximately 4.9% of naive CD4, 3% to 4% of naive CD8, about 2.3% of memory CD4, and approximately 0.42% of memory CD8 clonotypes were shared. The genetic and exposure-history diversity represented was limited by the small number of donors. Based on pairwise subsampling, the degree of clonotype sharing among donors was expected to be affected by sequencing depth. Naive subsets generally had larger estimated clonotype richness than memory subsets. Even with the large sequencing depth, rarefaction of the sorted-subset datasets indicated that sequencing was incomplete. Compared with non-shared clonotypes, clonotypes shared by all four sorted-subset donors had higher generation probabilities.

According to the germline V gene (reference sequence), CDR1 reads LNHDA and CDR2 reads SQIVND. The CDR3 has 14 amino acids, counting the end cysteine and phenylalanine. Of the read, only the CDR3 DNA is kept; its 42 bases are in frame from base 1. Trimming leaves V shorter by 3 bases and J shorter by 12 bases, with the junction holding 6 bases beyond the gene matches. TCR CDR3 regions were amplified from genomic DNA by multiplex PCR using the deep immunoSEQ assay. Extracted genomic DNA from each cell subset was distributed evenly across all wells of several immunoSEQ 96-well plates, and each plate was treated as a replicate. For sorted subsets, approximately 210 ng genomic DNA, equal to about 30,000 T cell genomes, was loaded into each replicate PCR. Purified libraries were measured with a Qubit 3.0 fluorometer, size-checked on a Bioanalyzer 2100, and measured again with the KAPA Library Quantification kit. A separate single-read 150-cycle Illumina NextSeq 550 flow cell was used to sequence each immunoSEQ 96-well plate. Turning to the authors' computational methods: Because only junctional sequences without quality scores were contained in the immunoSEQ output, filtering matching that applied to full-length reads could not be performed. To assign V/J genes and CDR3, sequences were annotated using PyIR, a Python wrapper for IgBLAST v1.9, with IMGT germline references. Reads were filtered out if the reads had weak V/J assignments (E-value above 1e-6), no CDR3, stop codons, out-of-frame junctions, or ambiguous translated residues. V3J clonotypes were defined as sequences sharing an identical inferred V gene, J gene, and CDR3 amino acid sequence. The percentage overlap between two repertoires was calculated by dividing the number of shared unique clonotypes by the size of the smaller repertoire. Richness of each repertoire was evaluated using RTK rarefaction, the Chao1 estimator, and Recon v2.1 estimates of unobserved clonotypes. Generation probabilities for all TCRbeta clonotypes obtained by the gDNA method from a handful of donors were computed using OLGA. The immuneACCESS repertoire file appears here via TCRdb, limited to in-frame rearrangements. These files lack a portion of the clones; in checked studies, under half of the deficit traces to unresolved V genes, and the cause of the others is not known. Clone size and V and J calls were adopted from that table, with D and trimming inferred from the DNA. The sample table holds 2.3 million or so clones, of which just over 90% were seen once. The top ten constitute under 0.45% of the sample.

The donors were healthy, HIV-negative adults with no recently reported acute infections or vaccinations. Every donor was a Caucasian adult residing in Nashville, Tennessee, USA. CD4+ T cells were enriched through magnetic negative selection, after which naive cells were positively selected on CD45RA and the remaining negative fraction served as the memory subset. After blood collection by leukapheresis, PBMCs were isolated using Ficoll-Histopaque density gradient centrifugation and then cryopreserved in the vapor phase of liquid nitrogen. Purity and quantity of every magnetically sorted T cell population were checked by analytical flow cytometry. Each sorted fraction had its genomic DNA isolated and then quantified by UV absorbance on a Nanodrop 2000c. On this clone: The antigen this receptor binds is unknown. Per-base quality was not reported, and no clone a single base away is much larger than it.

This receptor was identified in a man aged 18 to 29 in good health. Some clones in this sample may be carry-over from other donors' samples. The sequencing sample was made of naive CD4+ T cells from PBMCs. Read against the paper, the sample's cell subset or site label means: CD45RA+ positively selected. The rearrangement combines TRBV19 with TRBJ2-1, with 12 central nucleotides matching TRBD2. The CDR3 protein sequence reads: CASSIFLAGGRQFF. The nucleotide sequence reads as follows: TGTGCCAGTAGTATTTTTCTAGCGGGAGGGCGGCAGTTCTTC.